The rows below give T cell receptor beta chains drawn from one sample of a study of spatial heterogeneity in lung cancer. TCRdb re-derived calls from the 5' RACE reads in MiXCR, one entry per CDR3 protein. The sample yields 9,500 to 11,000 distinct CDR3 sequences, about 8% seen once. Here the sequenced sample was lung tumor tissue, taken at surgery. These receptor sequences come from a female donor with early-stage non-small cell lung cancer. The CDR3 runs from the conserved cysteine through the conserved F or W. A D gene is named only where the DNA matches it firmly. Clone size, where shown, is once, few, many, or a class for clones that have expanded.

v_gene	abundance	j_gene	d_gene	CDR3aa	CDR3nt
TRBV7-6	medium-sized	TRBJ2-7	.	CASSLAASYEQYF	TGTGCCAGCAGCTTAGCAGCCTCCTACGAGCAGTACTTC
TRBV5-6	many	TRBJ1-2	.	CASSLTDDYGYTF	TGTGCCAGCAGCTTGACAGATGACTATGGCTACACCTTC
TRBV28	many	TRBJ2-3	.	CASSSPVTDTQYF	TGTGCCAGCAGTTCCCCTGTCACAGATACGCAGTATTTT
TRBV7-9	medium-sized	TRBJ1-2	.	CASSLANSANYGYTF	TGTGCCAGCAGCTTAGCTAACAGCGCTAACTATGGCTACACCTTC
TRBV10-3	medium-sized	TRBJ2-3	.	CAISESTDTQYF	TGTGCCATCAGTGAGTCCACAGATACGCAGTATTTT
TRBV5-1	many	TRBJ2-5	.	CASSPGPGETQYF	TGCGCCAGCAGCCCGGGTCCGGGGGAGACCCAGTACTTC
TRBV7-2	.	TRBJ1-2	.	CASSPEKQPDIYGYTF	TGTGCCAGCAGCCCAGAAAAACAGCCGGACATCTATGGCTACACCTTC
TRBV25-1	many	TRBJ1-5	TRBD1	CASSGQGGNQPQHF	TGTGCCAGCAGTGGGCAGGGGGGCAATCAGCCCCAGCATTTT
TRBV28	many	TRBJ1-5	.	CALGGGASNQPQHF	TGTGCCCTGGGGGGAGGGGCGAGCAATCAGCCCCAGCATTTT
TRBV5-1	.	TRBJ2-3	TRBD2	CASSFDLAGGTDTQYF	TGCGCCAGCAGCTTCGACCTAGCGGGTGGCACAGATACGCAGTATTTT
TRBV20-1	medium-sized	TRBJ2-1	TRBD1	CSARGTGGWSSYNEQFF	TGCAGTGCTCGGGGGACAGGGGGATGGAGCTCCTACAATGAGCAGTTCTTC
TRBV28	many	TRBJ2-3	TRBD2	CASSSSRGGSDTQYF	TGTGCCAGCAGTTCCTCGCGGGGGGGCTCAGATACGCAGTATTTT
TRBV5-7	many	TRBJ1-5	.	CASSFPKPHCTWVSNQPQHF	TGTGCCAGCAGCTTCCCAAAGCCACATTGTACCTGGGTAAGCAATCAGCCCCAGCATTTT
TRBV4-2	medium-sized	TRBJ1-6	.	CASSQDWGGDSPLHF	TGTGCCAGCAGCCAAGACTGGGGGGGCGATTCACCCCTCCACTTT
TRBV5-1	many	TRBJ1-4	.	CASSLDYTTNEKLFF	TGCGCCAGCAGCTTGGACTATACGACTAATGAAAAACTGTTTTTT
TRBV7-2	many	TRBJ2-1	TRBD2	CASSLTRGAYNEQFF	TGTGCCAGCAGCTTAACACGGGGGGCCTACAATGAGCAGTTCTTC
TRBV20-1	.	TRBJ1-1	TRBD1	CSAREGTGNTEAFF	TGCAGTGCTAGAGAAGGGACAGGAAATACTGAAGCTTTCTTT
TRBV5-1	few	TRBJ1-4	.	CASSSRGGGEKLFF	TGCGCCAGCAGCTCCCGGGGCGGAGGTGAAAAACTGTTTTTT
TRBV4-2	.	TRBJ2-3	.	CASSQGGGADTQYF	TGTGCCAGCAGCCAAGGGGGCGGGGCGGATACGCAGTATTTT
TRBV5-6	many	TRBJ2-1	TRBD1	CASSPDRGRPNEQFF	TGTGCCAGCAGCCCGGACAGGGGCCGACCTAATGAGCAGTTCTTC
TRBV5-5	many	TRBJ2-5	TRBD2	CASSLTSLAGAGETQYF	TGTGCCAGCAGCTTGACCTCGCTAGCGGGGGCCGGGGAGACCCAGTACTTC
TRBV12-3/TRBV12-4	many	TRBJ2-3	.	CATGGTDTQYF	TGTGCCACCGGGGGCACAGATACGCAGTATTTT
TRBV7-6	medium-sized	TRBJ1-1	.	CASSLAEQSEAFF	TGTGCCAGCAGCTTAGCGGAACAGAGTGAAGCTTTCTTT
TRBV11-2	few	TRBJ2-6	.	CASSQFTGANVLTF	TGTGCCAGCAGCCAGTTCACTGGGGCCAACGTCCTGACTTTC
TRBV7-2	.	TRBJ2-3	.	CASSLEGDTQYF	TGTGCCAGCAGCTTAGAAGGAGATACGCAGTATTTT
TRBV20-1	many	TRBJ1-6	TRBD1	CSARDPGQGDSPLHF	TGCAGTGCTAGAGATCCGGGACAGGGCGATTCACCCCTCCACTTT
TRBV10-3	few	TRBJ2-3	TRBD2	CAISPGSSGGNRGDTQYF	TGTGCCATCAGCCCCGGATCTAGCGGGGGAAATCGGGGAGATACGCAGTATTTT
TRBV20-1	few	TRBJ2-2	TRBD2	CSAKPAGGANTGELFF	TGCAGTGCTAAACCCGCGGGGGGCGCGAACACCGGGGAGCTGTTTTTT
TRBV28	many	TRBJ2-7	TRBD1	CASSPLLRAGGYEQYF	TGTGCCAGCAGTCCCCTCTTAAGGGCAGGGGGCTACGAGCAGTACTTC
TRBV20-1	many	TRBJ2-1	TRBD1	CSVSQGAGVDNEQFF	TGCAGTGTTTCCCAGGGGGCCGGGGTTGATAATGAGCAGTTCTTC
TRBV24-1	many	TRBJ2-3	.	CATSDWGPAGRVADTQYF	TGTGCCACCAGTGATTGGGGCCCGGCGGGAAGGGTGGCAGATACGCAGTATTTT
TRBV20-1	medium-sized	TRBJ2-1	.	CSARWTVLNEQFF	TGCAGTGCTAGGTGGACAGTTCTCAATGAGCAGTTCTTC
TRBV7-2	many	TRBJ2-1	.	CASSLGTQANEQFF	TGTGCCAGCAGCTTAGGTACCCAGGCCAATGAGCAGTTCTTC
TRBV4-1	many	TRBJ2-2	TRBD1	CASSGQGATGELFF	TGCGCCAGCAGTGGACAGGGGGCCACCGGGGAGCTGTTTTTT
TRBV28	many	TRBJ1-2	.	CASSWGRGKSPGGYTF	TGTGCCAGCAGTTGGGGGCGGGGAAAATCACCGGGCGGCTACACCTTC
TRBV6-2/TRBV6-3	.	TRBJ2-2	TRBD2	CASSYSGGATGELFF	TGTGCCAGCAGTTACAGCGGGGGGGCCACCGGGGAGCTGTTTTTT
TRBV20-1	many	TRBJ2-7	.	CSAQGTDSYEQYF	TGCAGTGCTCAGGGGACTGACTCCTACGAGCAGTACTTC